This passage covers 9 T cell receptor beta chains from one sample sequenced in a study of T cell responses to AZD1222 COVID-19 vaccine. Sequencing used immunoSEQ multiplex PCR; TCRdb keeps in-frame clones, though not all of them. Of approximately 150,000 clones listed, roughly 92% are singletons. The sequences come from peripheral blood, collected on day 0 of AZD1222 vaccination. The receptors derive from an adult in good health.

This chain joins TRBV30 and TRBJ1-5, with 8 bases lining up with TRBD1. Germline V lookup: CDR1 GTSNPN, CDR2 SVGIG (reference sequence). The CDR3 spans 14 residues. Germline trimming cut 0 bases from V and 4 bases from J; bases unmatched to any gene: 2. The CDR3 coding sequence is TGTGCCTGGAGTGTTAACAGGGGGAATCAGCCCCAGCATTTT. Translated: CAWSVNRGNQPQHF.

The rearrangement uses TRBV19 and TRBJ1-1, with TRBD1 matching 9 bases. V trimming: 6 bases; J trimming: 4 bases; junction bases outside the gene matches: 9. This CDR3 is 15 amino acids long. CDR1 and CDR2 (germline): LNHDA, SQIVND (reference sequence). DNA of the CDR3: TGTGCCAGTAGCCAAACCGGGACAGGGAGCACTGAAGCTTTCTTT. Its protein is CASSQTGTGSTEAFF.

The CDR3 is CASSLAAGWYNEQFF. CDR3 nucleotides: TGTGCCAGCAGCTTAGCGGCAGGGTGGTACAATGAGCAGTTCTTC. V and J are TRBV7-2 and TRBJ2-1; maybe TRBD1 (5 bases). In germline, CDR1 is SGHTA, CDR2 FQGNSA. V was trimmed by 0 bases and J by 4 bases, leaving 10 bases between them. This CDR3 has 15 residues. Based on the CDR3 plus reference TRBV7-2 and TRBJ2-1, the full variable domain is GAGVSQSPSNKVTEKGKDVELRCDPISGHTALYWYRQSLGQGLEFLIYFQGNSAPDKSGLPSDRFSAERTGGSVSTLTIQRTQQEDSAVYLCASSLAAGWYNEQFFGPGTRLTVL.

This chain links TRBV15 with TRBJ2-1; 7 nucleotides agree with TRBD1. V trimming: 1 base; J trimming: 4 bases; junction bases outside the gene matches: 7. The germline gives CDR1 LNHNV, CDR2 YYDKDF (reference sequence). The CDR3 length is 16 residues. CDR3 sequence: CATSRGRQGDYNEQFF. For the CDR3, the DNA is TGTGCCACCAGCAGAGGGAGGCAGGGGGATTACAATGAGCAGTTCTTC.

CDR3 coding DNA: TGTGCCAGCAGTGAATTAGGACAGGGGCATGGCTACACCTTC. It codes for CASSELGQGHGYTF. The gene calls are TRBV6-1 and TRBJ1-2; the match to TRBD1 covers 9 bases. The CDR3 runs 14 residues. Per the germline V gene, CDR1 is MNHNS and CDR2 is SASEGT. V trimming: 2 bases; J trimming: 6 bases; junction bases outside the gene matches: 4.

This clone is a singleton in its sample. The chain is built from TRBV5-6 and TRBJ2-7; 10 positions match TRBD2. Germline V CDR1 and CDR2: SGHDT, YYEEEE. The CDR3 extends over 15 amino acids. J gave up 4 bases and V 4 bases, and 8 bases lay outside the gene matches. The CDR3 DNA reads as TGTGCCAGCAGCCTGTTGGCTAGCGGGAGTTACGAGCAGTACTTC. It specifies CASSLLASGSYEQYF. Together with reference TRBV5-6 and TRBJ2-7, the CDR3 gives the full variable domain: DAGVTQSPTHLIKTRGQQVTLRCSPKSGHDTVSWYQQALGQGPQFIFQYYEEEERQRGNFPDRFSGHQFPNYSSELNVNALLLGDSALYLCASSLLASGSYEQYFGPGTRLTVT.

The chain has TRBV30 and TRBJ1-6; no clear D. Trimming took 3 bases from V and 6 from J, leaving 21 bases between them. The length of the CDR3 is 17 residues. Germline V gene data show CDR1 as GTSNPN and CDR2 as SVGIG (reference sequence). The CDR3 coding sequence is TGTGCCTGGAGCTCCATCCGGGTTTCCGACTTTAATTCACCCCTCCACTTT. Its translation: CAWSSIRVSDFNSPLHF.

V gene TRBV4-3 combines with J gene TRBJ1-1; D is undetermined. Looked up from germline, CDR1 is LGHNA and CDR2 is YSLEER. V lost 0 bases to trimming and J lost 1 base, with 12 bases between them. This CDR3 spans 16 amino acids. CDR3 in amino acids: CASSQEVGKRNTEAFF. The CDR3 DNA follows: TGCGCCAGCAGCCAAGAGGTAGGAAAACGGAACACTGAAGCTTTCTTT.

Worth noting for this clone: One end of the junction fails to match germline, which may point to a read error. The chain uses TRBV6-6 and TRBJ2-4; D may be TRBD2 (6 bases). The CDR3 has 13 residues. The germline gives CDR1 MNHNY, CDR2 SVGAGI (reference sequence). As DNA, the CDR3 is TGTGCCAGCAGTTATCTAACCGGGGGTCCCCTGCCCTTC. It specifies CASSYLTGGPLPF.